The clone carrying this T cell receptor (beta chain) has just a few counts. Its antigen is currently unknown. This sample was included in a study of beta chain features in type 1 diabetes. The study's findings and limits: The naive, central memory and Treg TCRB repertoires showed an apparent similarity that was greater among patients than among healthy donors.

Expressed TCRB transcripts were sequenced because the isolated RNA had all been reverse transcribed beforehand. Only in-frame clones appear in the TCRdb table, and some are missing; sequencing was by immunoSEQ multiplex PCR. This table has hundreds of thousands of clones, under 20% appearing once. The ends were cut back, 0 bases at V and 1 base at J, with 7 bases in the middle. The CDR3 totals 15 residues. Germline assignment: CDR1 SGHNT and CDR2 YYREEE (reference sequence). The clonotype comes from a young woman in good health. Material: naive CD4+ T cells from blood. The chain employs TRBV5-4 and TRBJ2-2; tentative D call: TRBD1 (5 bases). CDR3 sequence reads: CASSLGQLNTGELFF. As DNA, the CDR3 is TGTGCCAGCAGCTTGGGACAGCTGAACACCGGGGAGCTGTTTTTT. Variable domain in full (rest from reference TRBV5-4 and TRBJ2-2): ETGVTQSPTHLIKTRGQQVTLRCSSQSGHNTVSWYQQALGQGPQFIFQYYREEENGRGNFPPRFSGLQFPNYSSELNVNALELDDSALYLCASSLGQLNTGELFFGEGSRLTVL.